This paragraph reports one T cell receptor beta chain. Other DNA sequences in this sample translate to the same CDR3. Data came from immunoSEQ multiplex PCR; TCRdb stores just in-frame clones and leaves some out. The table records 310,000 or so clones, 87% of them present only once. The data are from a study of blood T cell repertoires in COVID-19. Study-wide context: Spain, Italy and the United States supplied samples that represented acute and convalescent COVID-19.

The specimen sequenced was peripheral blood. This clonotype was obtained from a man aged 30 to 45 with COVID-19, enrolled during active disease.

The CDR3 spells CAWSVGGSSYEQYF. CDR3 coding DNA: TGTGCCTGGAGTGTGGGCGGGAGCTCCTACGAGCAGTACTTC. The rearrangement links TRBV30 to TRBJ2-7; 7 nucleotides line up with TRBD2. The CDR3 runs 14 residues. CDR1 and CDR2 (germline): GTSNPN, SVGIG (reference sequence). V shed 0 bases and J 0 bases; nucleotides not matched to a gene: 2.